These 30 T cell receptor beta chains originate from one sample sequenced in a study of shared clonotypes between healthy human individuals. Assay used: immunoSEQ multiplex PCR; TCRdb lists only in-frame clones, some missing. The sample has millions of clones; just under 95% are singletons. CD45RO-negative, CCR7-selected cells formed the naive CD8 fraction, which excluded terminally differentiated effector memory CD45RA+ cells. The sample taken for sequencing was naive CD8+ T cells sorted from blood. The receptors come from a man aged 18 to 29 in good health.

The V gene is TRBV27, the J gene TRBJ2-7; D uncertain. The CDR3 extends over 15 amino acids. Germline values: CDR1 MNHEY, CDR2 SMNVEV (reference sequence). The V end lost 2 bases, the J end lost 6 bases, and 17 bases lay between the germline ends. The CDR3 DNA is TGTGCCAGCAGTTTAGGGGTAACCTTAACCTCCGAGCAGTACTTC. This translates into CASSLGVTLTSEQYF.

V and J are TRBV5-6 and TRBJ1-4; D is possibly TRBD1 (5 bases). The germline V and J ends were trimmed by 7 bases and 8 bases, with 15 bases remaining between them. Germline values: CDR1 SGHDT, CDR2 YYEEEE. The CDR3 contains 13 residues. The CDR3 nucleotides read TGTGCCAGCGAGGGGCAGGGATTGGAAAAACTGTTTTTT. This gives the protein CASEGQGLEKLFF.

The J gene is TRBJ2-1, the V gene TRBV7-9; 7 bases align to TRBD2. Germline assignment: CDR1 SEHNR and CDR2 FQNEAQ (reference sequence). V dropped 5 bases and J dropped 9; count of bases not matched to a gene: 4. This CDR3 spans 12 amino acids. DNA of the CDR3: TGTGCCAGCAGCGTGGGGACTACTGAGCAGTTCTTC. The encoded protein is CASSVGTTEQFF.

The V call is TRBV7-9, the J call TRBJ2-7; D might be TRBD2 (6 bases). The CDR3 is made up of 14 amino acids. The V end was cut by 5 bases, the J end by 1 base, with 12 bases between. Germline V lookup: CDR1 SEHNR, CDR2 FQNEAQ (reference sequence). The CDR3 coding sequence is TGTGCCAGCAGCCAGGAGGGTTTATCCTACGAGCAGTACTTC. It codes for CASSQEGLSYEQYF. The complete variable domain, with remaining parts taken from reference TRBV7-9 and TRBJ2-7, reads DTGVSQNPRHKITKRGQNVTFRCDPISEHNRLYWYRQTLGQGPEFLTYFQNEAQLEKSRLLSDRFSAERPKGSFSTLEIQRTEQGDSAMYLCASSQEGLSYEQYFGPGTRLTVT.

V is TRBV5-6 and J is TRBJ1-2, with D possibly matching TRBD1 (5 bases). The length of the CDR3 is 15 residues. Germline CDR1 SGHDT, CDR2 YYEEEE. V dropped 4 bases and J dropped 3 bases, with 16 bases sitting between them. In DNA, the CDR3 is TGTGCCAGCAGCGCGGGACTGGGGGTTCACTATGGCTACACCTTC. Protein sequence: CASSAGLGVHYGYTF.

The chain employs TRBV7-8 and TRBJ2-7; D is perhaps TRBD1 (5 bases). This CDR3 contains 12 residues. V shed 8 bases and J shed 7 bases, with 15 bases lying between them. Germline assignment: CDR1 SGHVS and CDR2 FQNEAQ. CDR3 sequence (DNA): TGTGCCAGCGGGGCAGGTGTTTTAGAGCAGTACTTC. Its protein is CASGAGVLEQYF.

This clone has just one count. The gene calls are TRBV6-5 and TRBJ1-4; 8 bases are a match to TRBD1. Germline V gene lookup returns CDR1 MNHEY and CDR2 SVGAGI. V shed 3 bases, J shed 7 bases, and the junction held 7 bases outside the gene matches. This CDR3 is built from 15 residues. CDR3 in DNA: TGTGCCAGCAGTTATCTACAGGGGGGGAGTGAAAAACTGTTTTTT. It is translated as CASSYLQGGSEKLFF.

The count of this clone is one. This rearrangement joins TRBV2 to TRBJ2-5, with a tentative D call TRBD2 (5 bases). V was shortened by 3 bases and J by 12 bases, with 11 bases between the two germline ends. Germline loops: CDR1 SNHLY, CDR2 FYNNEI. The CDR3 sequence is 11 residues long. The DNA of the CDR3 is TGTGCCAGCAGTGAGGTCGAGGGAGAGTACTTC. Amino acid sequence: CASSEVEGEYF.

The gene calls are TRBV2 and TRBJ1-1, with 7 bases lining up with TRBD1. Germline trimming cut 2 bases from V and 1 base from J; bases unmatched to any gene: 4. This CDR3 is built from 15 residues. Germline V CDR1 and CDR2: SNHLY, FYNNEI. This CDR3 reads CASSEIRQGNTEAFF. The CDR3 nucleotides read TGTGCCAGCAGTGAAATTCGACAGGGGAACACTGAAGCTTTCTTT.

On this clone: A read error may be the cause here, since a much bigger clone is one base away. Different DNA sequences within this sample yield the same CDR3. This chain's CDR3 is CASSSLYEQYF. The CDR3 DNA is TGTGCCAGCAGCTCCCTCTACGAGCAGTACTTC. V is TRBV11-2 and J is TRBJ2-7, with D uncertain. The length of the CDR3 is 11 residues. V lost 4 bases and J 3 bases, leaving 4 bases between the germline ends. The V gene's germline CDR1 is SGHAT and CDR2 FQNNGV. Supplemented by reference TRBV11-2 and TRBJ2-7, the full variable domain reads EAGVAQSPRYKIIEKRQSVAFWCNPISGHATLYWYQQILGQGPKLLIQFQNNGVVDDSQLPKDRFSAERLKGVDSTLKIQPAKLEDSAVYLCASSSLYEQYFGPGTRLTVT.

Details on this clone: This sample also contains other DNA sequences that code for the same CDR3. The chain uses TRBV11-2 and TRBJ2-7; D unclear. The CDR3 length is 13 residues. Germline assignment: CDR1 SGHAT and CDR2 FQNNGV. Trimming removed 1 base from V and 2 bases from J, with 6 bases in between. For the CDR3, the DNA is TGTGCCAGCAGCTTAGGCCGCACCTACGAGCAGTACTTC. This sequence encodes CASSLGRTYEQYF.

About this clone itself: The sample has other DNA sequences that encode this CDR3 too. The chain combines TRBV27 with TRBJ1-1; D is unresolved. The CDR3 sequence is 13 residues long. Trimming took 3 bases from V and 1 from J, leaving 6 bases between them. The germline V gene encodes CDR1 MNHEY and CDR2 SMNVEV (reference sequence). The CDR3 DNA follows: TGTGCCAGCAGTTTTTCTGGGAACACTGAAGCTTTCTTT. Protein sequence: CASSFSGNTEAFF.

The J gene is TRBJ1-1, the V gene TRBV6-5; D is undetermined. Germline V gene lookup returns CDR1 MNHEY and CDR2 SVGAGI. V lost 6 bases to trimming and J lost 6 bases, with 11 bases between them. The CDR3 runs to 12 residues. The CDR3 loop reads CASRFRGSEAFF. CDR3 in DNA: TGTGCCAGCAGGTTCCGGGGTTCTGAAGCTTTCTTT.

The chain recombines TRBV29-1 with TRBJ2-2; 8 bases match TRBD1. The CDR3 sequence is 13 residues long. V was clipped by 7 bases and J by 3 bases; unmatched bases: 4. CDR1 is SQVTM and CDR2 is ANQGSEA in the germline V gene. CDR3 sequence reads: CSARGRDTGELFF. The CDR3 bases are TGCAGCGCCAGGGGGCGCGACACCGGGGAGCTGTTTTTT.

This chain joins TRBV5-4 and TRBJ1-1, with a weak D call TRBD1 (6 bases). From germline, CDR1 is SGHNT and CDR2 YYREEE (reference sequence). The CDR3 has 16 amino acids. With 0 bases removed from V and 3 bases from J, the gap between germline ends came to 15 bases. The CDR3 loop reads CASSLAGGPQDTEAFF. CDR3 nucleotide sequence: TGTGCCAGCAGCTTGGCCGGGGGCCCACAAGACACTGAAGCTTTCTTT.

CDR3 amino acids: CASSLVGGLNEQFF. The CDR3 nucleotides are TGTGCCAGCAGCTTAGTGGGGGGGCTCAATGAGCAGTTCTTC. The rearrangement joins TRBV11-1 to TRBJ2-1, with D possibly matching TRBD2 (7 bases). This CDR3 comprises 14 residues. The V end lost 1 base, the J end lost 6 bases, and 10 bases lay between the germline ends. The germline gives CDR1 SGHAT, CDR2 FQDESV (reference sequence).

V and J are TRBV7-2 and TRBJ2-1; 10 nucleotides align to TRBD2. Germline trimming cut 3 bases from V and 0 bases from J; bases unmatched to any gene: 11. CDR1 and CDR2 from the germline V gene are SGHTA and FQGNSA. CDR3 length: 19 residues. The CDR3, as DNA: TGTGCCAGCAGCTTTCTCCTAGCGGGGGAGTTGAGCTCCTACAATGAGCAGTTCTTC. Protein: CASSFLLAGELSSYNEQFF.

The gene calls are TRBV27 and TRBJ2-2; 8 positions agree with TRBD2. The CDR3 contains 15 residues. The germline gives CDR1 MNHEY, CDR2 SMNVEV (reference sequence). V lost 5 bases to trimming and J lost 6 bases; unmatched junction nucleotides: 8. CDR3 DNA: TGTGCCAGCAGTCCCCCCGGGGGGGGCCCCGGGGAGCTGTTTTTT. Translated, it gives CASSPPGGGPGELFF.

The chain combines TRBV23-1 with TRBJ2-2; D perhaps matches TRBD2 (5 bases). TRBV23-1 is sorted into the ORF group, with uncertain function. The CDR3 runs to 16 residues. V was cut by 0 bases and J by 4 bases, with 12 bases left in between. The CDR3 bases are TGCGCCAGCAGTCAATCCCGGCGGGTGCGCACCGGGGAGCTGTTTTTT. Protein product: CASSQSRRVRTGELFF.

The CDR3 is CASSVGDNRVLNTGELFF. The CDR3 DNA reads as TGTGCCAGCAGCGTAGGGGACAACCGGGTTTTGAACACCGGGGAGCTGTTTTTT. This sequence joins TRBV9 and TRBJ2-2; D possibly corresponds to TRBD1 (6 bases). Between the trimmed V and J ends, which lost 0 bases and 1 base, there was a span of 16 bases. The CDR3 is 18 amino acids. From germline, CDR1 is SGDLS and CDR2 YYNGEE.

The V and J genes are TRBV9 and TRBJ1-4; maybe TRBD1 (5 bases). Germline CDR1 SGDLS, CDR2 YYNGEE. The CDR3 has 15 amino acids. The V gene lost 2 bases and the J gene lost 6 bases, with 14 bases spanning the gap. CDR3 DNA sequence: TGTGCCAGCAGCGTCGAAGGTAGAGGGGATGAAAAACTGTTTTTT. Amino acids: CASSVEGRGDEKLFF.

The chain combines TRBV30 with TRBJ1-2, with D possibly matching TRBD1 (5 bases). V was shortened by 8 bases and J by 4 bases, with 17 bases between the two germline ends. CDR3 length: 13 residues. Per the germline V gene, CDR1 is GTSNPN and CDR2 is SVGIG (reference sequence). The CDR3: CAGGSLSGYGYTF. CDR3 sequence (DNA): TGTGCCGGGGGAAGTTTAAGCGGCTATGGCTACACCTTC.

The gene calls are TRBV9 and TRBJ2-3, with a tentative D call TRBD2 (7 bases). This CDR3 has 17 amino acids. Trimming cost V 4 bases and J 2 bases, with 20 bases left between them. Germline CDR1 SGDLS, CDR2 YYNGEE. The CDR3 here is CASSKDQAGALTDTQYF. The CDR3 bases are TGTGCCAGCAGCAAGGACCAGGCGGGGGCGCTCACAGATACGCAGTATTTT.

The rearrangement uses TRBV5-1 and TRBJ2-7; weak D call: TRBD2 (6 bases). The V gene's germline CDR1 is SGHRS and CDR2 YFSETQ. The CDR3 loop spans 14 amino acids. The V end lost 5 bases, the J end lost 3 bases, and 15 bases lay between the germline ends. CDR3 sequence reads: CASRGGSDVYEQYF. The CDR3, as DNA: TGCGCCAGCAGGGGGGGATCAGACGTCTACGAGCAGTACTTC.

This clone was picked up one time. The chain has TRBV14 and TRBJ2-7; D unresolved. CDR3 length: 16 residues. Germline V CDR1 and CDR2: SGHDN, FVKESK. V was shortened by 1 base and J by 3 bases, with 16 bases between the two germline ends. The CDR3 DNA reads TGTGCCAGCAGCCAAGGGATACCGGGCTTCCGCTACGAGCAGTACTTC. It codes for CASSQGIPGFRYEQYF.

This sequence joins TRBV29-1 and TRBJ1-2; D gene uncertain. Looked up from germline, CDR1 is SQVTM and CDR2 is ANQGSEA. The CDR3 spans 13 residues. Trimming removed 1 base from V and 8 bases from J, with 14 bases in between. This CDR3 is CSVEGAVGFGYTF. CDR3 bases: TGCAGCGTTGAAGGCGCCGTGGGCTTCGGCTACACCTTC. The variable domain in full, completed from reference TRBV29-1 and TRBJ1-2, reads SAVISQKPSRDICQRGTSLTIQCQVDSQVTMMFWYRQQPGQSLTLIATANQGSEATYESGFVIDKFPISRPNLTFSTLTVSNMSPEDSSIYLCSVEGAVGFGYTFGSGTRLTVV.

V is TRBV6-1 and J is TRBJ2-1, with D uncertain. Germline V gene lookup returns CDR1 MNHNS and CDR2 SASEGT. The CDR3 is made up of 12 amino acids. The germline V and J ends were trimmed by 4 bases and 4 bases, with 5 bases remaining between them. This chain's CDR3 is CASSVYYNEQFF. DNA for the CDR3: TGTGCCAGCAGTGTATATTACAATGAGCAGTTCTTC.

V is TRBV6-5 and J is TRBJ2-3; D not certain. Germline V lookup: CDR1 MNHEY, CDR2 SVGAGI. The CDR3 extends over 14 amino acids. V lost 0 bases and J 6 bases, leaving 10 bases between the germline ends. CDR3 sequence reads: CASSYSGAPDTQYF. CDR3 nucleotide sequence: TGTGCCAGCAGTTACTCTGGAGCCCCTGATACGCAGTATTTT.

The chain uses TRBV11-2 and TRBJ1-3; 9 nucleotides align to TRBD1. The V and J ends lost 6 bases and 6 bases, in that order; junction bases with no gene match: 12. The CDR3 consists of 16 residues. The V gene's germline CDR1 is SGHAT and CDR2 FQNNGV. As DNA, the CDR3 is TGTGCCAGCAGAACAGGACAGGGGATTTATGAAAACACCATATATTTT. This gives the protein CASRTGQGIYENTIYF.

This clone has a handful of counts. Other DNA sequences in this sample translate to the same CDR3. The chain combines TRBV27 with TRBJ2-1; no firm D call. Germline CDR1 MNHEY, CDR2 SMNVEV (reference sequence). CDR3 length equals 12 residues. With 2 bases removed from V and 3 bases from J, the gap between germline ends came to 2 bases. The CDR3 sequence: CASSLNYNEQFF. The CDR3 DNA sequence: TGTGCCAGCAGTTTAAACTACAATGAGCAGTTCTTC.